The 2 T cell receptor beta chains below all came from one sample that was sequenced in a study of blood T cell repertoires in COVID-19. The data were produced by immunoSEQ multiplex PCR, yet TCRdb's version contains in-frame clones alone and is incomplete. The repertoire consists of around 40,000 clones, with 60% to 85% occurring once and the leading ten covering about a quarter. Sequencing was done on a sample of peripheral blood. All receptors derive from a man between 65 and 85 years old with acute or convalescent COVID-19.

The chain employs TRBV28 and TRBJ2-7; a weak D match, TRBD1 (5 bases). The V end lost 7 bases, the J end lost 4 bases, and 11 bases lay between the germline ends. Germline V gene data show CDR1 as MDHEN and CDR2 as SYDVKM. This CDR3 is 12 amino acids long. The CDR3 DNA reads as TGTGCCAGCACCCTAGGGGATTACGAGCAGTACTTC. Translating gives CASTLGDYEQYF.

DNA of the CDR3: TGTGCCAGCAGCCCCCAGTGGGGCACACTGAACACTGAAGCTTTCTTT. It translates to CASSPQWGTLNTEAFF. The chain links TRBV5-4 to TRBJ1-1, with D perhaps TRBD1 (5 bases). Germline lookup yields CDR1 SGHNT and CDR2 YYREEE (reference sequence). The CDR3 consists of 16 residues. V gave up 4 bases and J gave up 0 bases, with 16 bases separating them. The variable domain in full, completed from reference TRBV5-4 and TRBJ1-1, reads ETGVTQSPTHLIKTRGQQVTLRCSSQSGHNTVSWYQQALGQGPQFIFQYYREEENGRGNFPPRFSGLQFPNYSSELNVNALELDDSALYLCASSPQWGTLNTEAFFGQGTRLTVV.